The subject of this entry is one T cell receptor (beta chain). At one end the junction does not follow the germline gene, possibly because of a read error. The germline V gene encodes CDR1 SGHAT and CDR2 FQNNGV. This CDR3 comprises 14 residues. This record belongs to a study of tumor-infiltrating lymphocytes in primary liver carcinoma. Constant-region priming of approximately 0.55 ug total RNA yielded TCR beta cDNA. Generation of the TCR beta libraries relied on three nested multiplex PCR rounds using slightly modified ARM-PCR. Each of the first two PCR rounds ran approximately 10 cycles with TRBV1-TRBV30 forward and C-beta reverse primers. TCRdb used MiXCR to reprocess the multiplex PCR reads, holding one entry per CDR3 protein. The table lists 300,000 to 400,000 distinct CDR3 sequences, about 61% of them singletons. Researchers drew blood RNA from unsorted whole blood and extracted germline DNA as well. Collected before surgery were four milliliters of peripheral blood.

V gene TRBV11-2 combines with J gene TRBJ1-2; D is possibly TRBD1 (5 bases). Sequencing was performed on peripheral blood. The TCR comes from a middle-aged man with primary liver carcinoma and hepatitis B virus infection. The CDR3, as DNA: TGTGCCAGCAGCTTAGGACGGGGGGACTATTGCTACACCTTC. Translation: CASSLGRGDYCYTF.